One and the same sample provided the 24 T cell receptor beta chains below, sequenced in a study of T cells in Graves' hyperthyroidism and ophthalmopathy. Template material for amplifying TCR beta CDR3 regions consisted of RNA transcripts. First-round RT-PCR of the TCR CDR3 relied on the HTBI primer set. TCRdb ran MiXCR on the multiplex PCR reads and lists one entry per CDR3 protein. The sample includes approximately 400,000 distinct CDR3 sequences, around a sixth of them seen just once. The sample consisted of blood. Receptors were obtained from a woman aged 18-29 years with Graves' hyperthyroidism.

This clonotype occurred many times. The genes are TRBV5-1 and TRBJ2-1, with 7 nucleotides matching TRBD2. Germline trimming cut 1 base from V and 10 bases from J; bases unmatched to any gene: 17. The CDR3 is made up of 17 amino acids. CDR1 is SGHRS, CDR2 YFSETQ, per germline. For the CDR3, the DNA is TGCGCCAGCAGCTTGTGGGGGACGGGAGGCACCCCAGGCGAGCAGTTCTTC. This codes for CASSLWGTGGTPGEQFF.

This clonotype was seen repeatedly, ten times or more. CDR3 loop: CASSTGTSGSADTQYF. The DNA for the CDR3 is TGTGCCAGCAGTACCGGGACTAGCGGGAGTGCAGATACGCAGTATTTT. This chain joins TRBV2 and TRBJ2-3; TRBD2 matches 14 bases. Germline CDR1 SNHLY, CDR2 FYNNEI. The CDR3 has 16 residues. With V trimmed by 5 bases and J by 4 bases, 5 bases remained unmatched.

There are many counts of this clonotype. The V call is TRBV10-3, the J call TRBJ2-7; D uncertain. The CDR3 is made up of 12 amino acids. V was trimmed by 3 bases and J by 7 bases, leaving 10 bases between them. Germline V lookup: CDR1 ENHRY, CDR2 SYGVKD. The CDR3 reads CAISETTPEQYF. CDR3 in DNA: TGTGCCATCAGTGAAACGACACCGGAGCAGTACTTC.

A remark on this clonotype: A clone one base away is much larger, so this may be a read error. The chain has TRBV6-2 or TRBV6-3 and TRBJ2-2, with a tentative D call TRBD1 (5 bases). This CDR3 is built from 15 residues. Germline CDR1 is MNHEY and CDR2 is SVGEGT. Trimming removed 5 bases at V and 4 bases at J, with 14 bases between. In nucleotides, the CDR3 is TGTGCCAGCAGTACCGGACAACTGATCACCGGGGAGCTGTTTTTT. It yields the protein CASSTGQLITGELFF.

The table lists this clonotype with many counts. The V and J genes are TRBV30 and TRBJ1-5; unclear D gene. V dropped 1 base and J dropped 1 base, with 8 bases sitting between them. Germline CDR1 and CDR2: GTSNPN and SVGIG (reference sequence). The CDR3 has 14 amino acids. CDR3 coding DNA: TGTGCCTGGAGTGAGGCGGCGAGCAATCAGCCCCAGCATTTT. Translation gives CAWSEAASNQPQHF.

This clonotype was recorded at least ten times. The chain recombines TRBV7-9 with TRBJ2-3; TRBD2 might be the D (7 bases). V was clipped by 10 bases and J by 2 bases, with 13 bases between them. This CDR3 is built from 13 residues. Looked up from germline, CDR1 is SEHNR and CDR2 is FQNEAQ (reference sequence). CDR3 DNA: TGTGCCACCGGGGGGCAGATCACAGATACGCAGTATTTT. It is translated as CATGGQITDTQYF. Together with reference TRBV7-9 and TRBJ2-3, the CDR3 gives the full variable domain: DTGVSQNPRHKITKRGQNVTFRCDPISEHNRLYWYRQTLGQGPEFLTYFQNEAQLEKSRLLSDRFSAERPKGSFSTLEIQRTEQGDSAMYLCATGGQITDTQYFGPGTRLTVL.

This clonotype appeared many times. The gene calls are TRBV27 and TRBJ2-1; 10 nucleotides agree with TRBD2. CDR1 is MNHEY, CDR2 SMNVEV, per germline (reference sequence). V lost 4 bases to trimming and J lost 10 bases; unmatched junction nucleotides: 7. The CDR3 sequence is 14 residues long. The DNA for the CDR3 is TGTGCCAGCAGTTGGCTAGCTAGCGGGGGAGAGCAGTTCTTC. The encoded protein is CASSWLASGGEQFF.

This clonotype appeared a few times. The rearrangement links TRBV19 to TRBJ1-2; TRBD1 agrees at 7 bases. The CDR3 consists of 13 residues. V trimming: 5 bases; J trimming: 10 bases; junction bases outside the gene matches: 10. Germline lookup yields CDR1 LNHDA and CDR2 SQIVND (reference sequence). The chain's CDR3 is CASSEQGPGDYTF. CDR3 bases: TGTGCCAGTAGTGAACAGGGGCCGGGGGACTACACCTTC.

In the case of this clonotype: A single base separates this from a much larger clone, so it may be a read error. This rearrangement joins TRBV20-1 to TRBJ1-4, with 8 bases lining up with TRBD1. The CDR3 runs to 15 residues. Germline V gene lookup returns CDR1 DFQATT and CDR2 SNEGSKA (reference sequence). J lost 0 bases, V lost 6 bases, and 6 bases had no gene match. The CDR3: CSASGQGATNEKLFF. As DNA, the CDR3 is TGCAGTGCCAGCGGACAGGGTGCAACTAATGAAAAACTGTTTTTT.

This clonotype was counted at least ten times. J is TRBJ2-7 and V is TRBV29-1; D might be TRBD1 (6 bases). Trimming removed 1 base at V and 4 bases at J, with 17 bases between. This CDR3 has 15 amino acids. Germline V gene sequence: CDR1 SQVTM, CDR2 ANQGSEA. In nucleotides, the CDR3 is TGCAGCGTTGAAGTAGGCGACAGGCCCACTTACGAGCAGTACTTC. It codes for CSVEVGDRPTYEQYF.

There are a few counts of this clonotype. The chain has TRBV5-1 and TRBJ1-5; D remains ambiguous. Germline V gene sequence: CDR1 SGHRS, CDR2 YFSETQ. The V end lost 6 bases, the J end lost 2 bases, and 9 bases lay between the germline ends. The length of the CDR3 is 13 residues. The CDR3 sequence: CASKGGGNQPQHF. In DNA form, the CDR3 reads TGCGCCAGCAAGGGAGGCGGCAATCAGCCCCAGCATTTT.

This sequence joins TRBV7-8 and TRBJ1-3; 10 nucleotides agree with TRBD1. This CDR3 region has 15 residues. Losses at the gene ends were 4 bases for V and 2 bases for J; bases not matched to a gene: 2. Germline values: CDR1 SGHVS, CDR2 FQNEAQ. The CDR3 sequence: CASSSDRGPGNTIYF. Here the CDR3 DNA reads TGTGCCAGCAGCTCTGACAGGGGGCCTGGAAACACCATATATTTT.

This clonotype was picked up many times. V is TRBV30 and J is TRBJ2-1; a weak D match, TRBD2 (6 bases). The CDR3 loop spans 15 amino acids. Trimming cost V 5 bases and J 8 bases, with 22 bases left between them. CDR1 GTSNPN and CDR2 SVGIG come from the germline V gene (reference sequence). CDR3 sequence reads: CAWGVPRTGEDEQFF. In DNA, the CDR3 is TGTGCCTGGGGGGTACCGAGAACGGGAGAGGATGAGCAGTTCTTC.

This clonotype was recorded a few times. The chain couples TRBV30 to TRBJ2-3; D tentatively fits TRBD1 or TRBD2 (5 bases each). Trimming removed 1 base from V and 2 bases from J, with 16 bases in between. Germline assignment: CDR1 GTSNPN and CDR2 SVGIG (reference sequence). The CDR3 is 16 residues long. For the CDR3, the DNA is TGTGCCTGGAGTGCCGGGACGCCTCGACTCACAGATACGCAGTATTTT. This gives the protein CAWSAGTPRLTDTQYF.

This clonotype has a handful of counts. CDR3 DNA sequence: TGTGCCAGCAGCTTAGATACAGGCTCTGAAAAACTGTTTTTT. Translation: CASSLDTGSEKLFF. The V and J genes are TRBV7-9 and TRBJ1-4; D is perhaps TRBD1 (5 bases). With 1 base removed from V and 7 bases from J, the gap between germline ends came to 10 bases. The V gene's germline CDR1 is SEHNR and CDR2 FQNEAQ (reference sequence). The CDR3 consists of 14 residues.

The chain uses TRBV29-1 and TRBJ2-7, with 8 nucleotides matching TRBD1. Looked up from germline, CDR1 is SQVTM and CDR2 is ANQGSEA. The ends lost 5 bases at V and 4 bases at J; junction bases unmatched: 7. The length of the CDR3 is 13 residues. The CDR3 here is CSVSARGLYEQYF. DNA of the CDR3: TGCAGCGTTTCAGCCAGGGGGCTATACGAGCAGTACTTC.

This clonotype was recorded many times. The rearrangement uses TRBV12-3 or TRBV12-4 and TRBJ2-1; 8 bases align to TRBD1. The trim removed 6 bases at V and 6 bases at J, leaving 10 bases unmatched. The length of the CDR3 is 15 residues. The CDR3, as DNA: TGTGCCAGCAGACGCCGGGACAGGAGTTCCAATGAGCAGTTCTTC. It translates to CASRRRDRSSNEQFF.

As concerns this clonotype: A much larger clonotype is one base distant, so this may be a read error. The CDR3 protein is CASNQVSSPLHF. The CDR3 region has the DNA TGTGCCAGCAACCAAGTGTCTTCACCCCTCCACTTT. The genes are TRBV14 and TRBJ1-6; D uncertain. The CDR3 length is 12 residues. Germline lookup yields CDR1 SGHDN and CDR2 FVKESK.

This clonotype came up many times. The V gene is TRBV12-3 or TRBV12-4, the J gene TRBJ1-5; D might be TRBD1 (6 bases). CDR3 length: 16 amino acids. The V and J ends lost 1 base and 7 bases respectively, with 17 bases between them. The DNA of the CDR3 is TGTGCCAGCAGTTTAGAACAGGGAGTGGTTAGGCAGCCCCAGCATTTT. This encodes CASSLEQGVVRQPQHF.

The table lists this clonotype with many counts. The V gene is TRBV6-5, the J gene TRBJ2-5, with D possibly TRBD2 on 5 matching bases. V gave up 6 bases and J gave up 3 bases, with 14 bases separating them. Germline-derived CDR1 and CDR2 are MNHEY and SVGAGI. The CDR3 extends over 14 amino acids. The CDR3, as DNA: TGTGCCAGCAGCCCCACGGGGTGGAAAGAGACCCAGTACTTC. As protein: CASSPTGWKETQYF.

This clonotype was counted at least ten times. The chain carries TRBV6-6 and TRBJ1-6; weak D call: TRBD1 (6 bases). The CDR3 consists of 15 residues. Germline loops: CDR1 MNHNY, CDR2 SVGAGI (reference sequence). The V gene lost 2 bases and the J gene lost 4 bases, with 9 bases spanning the gap. CDR3 sequence reads: CASSYTDSYNSPLHF. As DNA, the CDR3 is TGTGCCAGCAGTTACACGGACAGTTATAATTCACCCCTCCACTTT.

In this sample, this clonotype turned up a few times. V usage is TRBV6-5 and J usage is TRBJ2-4; 11 bases match TRBD2. The junction had 11 bases not matched to a gene; V was cut back by 6 bases and J by 1 base. The CDR3 contains 18 residues. Germline CDR1 is MNHEY and CDR2 is SVGAGI. The CDR3 region is CASRLRLAGRVAKNIQYF. The CDR3 DNA reads TGTGCCAGCAGGTTGAGACTAGCGGGAAGGGTGGCCAAAAACATTCAGTACTTC.

The chain links TRBV5-1 to TRBJ2-5, with D unclear. Trimming took off 2 bases at V and 4 bases at J, with 15 bases between the two ends. Germline CDR1 reads SGHRS; CDR2 reads YFSETQ. This CDR3 contains 15 residues. In DNA form, the CDR3 reads TGCGCCAGCAGCTTAATAGTAGGGTCCCCAGAGACCCAGTACTTC. It translates to CASSLIVGSPETQYF.

This clonotype has at least ten counts. The V and J genes are TRBV27 and TRBJ1-2, with TRBD1 as a possible D gene (6 bases). Germline V lookup: CDR1 MNHEY, CDR2 SMNVEV (reference sequence). The ends were cut back, 0 bases at V and 8 bases at J, with 19 bases in the middle. This CDR3 region has 16 residues. CDR3 bases: TGTGCCAGCAGTTTATCGTTCAGGGGATTTGACCAGGGCTACACCTTC. Amino acid sequence: CASSLSFRGFDQGYTF.